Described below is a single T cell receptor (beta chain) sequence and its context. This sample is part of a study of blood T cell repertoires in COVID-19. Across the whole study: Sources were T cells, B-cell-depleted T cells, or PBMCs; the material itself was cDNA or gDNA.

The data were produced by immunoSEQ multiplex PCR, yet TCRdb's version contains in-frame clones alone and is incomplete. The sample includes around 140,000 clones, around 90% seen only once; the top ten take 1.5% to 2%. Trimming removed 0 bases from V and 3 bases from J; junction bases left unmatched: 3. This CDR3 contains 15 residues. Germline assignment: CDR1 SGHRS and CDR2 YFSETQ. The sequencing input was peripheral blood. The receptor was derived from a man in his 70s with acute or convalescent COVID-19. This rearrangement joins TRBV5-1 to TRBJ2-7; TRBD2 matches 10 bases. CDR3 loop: CASSLAASGGYEQYF. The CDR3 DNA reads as TGCGCCAGCAGCTTGGCCGCTAGCGGGGGCTACGAGCAGTACTTC. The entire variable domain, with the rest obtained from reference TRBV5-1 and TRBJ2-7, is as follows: KAGVTQTPRYLIKTRGQQVTLSCSPISGHRSVSWYQQTPGQGLQFLFEYFSETQRNKGNFPGRFSGRQFSNSRSEMNVSTLELGDSALYLCASSLAASGGYEQYFGPGTRLTVT.